The 20 T cell receptor beta chains given below trace back to one sample, sequenced in a study of T cell responses to AZD1222 COVID-19 vaccine. The repertoire was sequenced with immunoSEQ multiplex PCR; TCRdb's copy has only in-frame clones and lacks some. This table has just under 80,000 clones, more than 85% appearing once. Source: peripheral blood, taken 28 days after the second AZD1222 dose. Receptors originate from an adult who received the AZD1222 COVID-19 vaccine.

The genes are TRBV4-2 and TRBJ1-5; the D gene is possibly TRBD1 (5 bases). Germline assignment: CDR1 LGHNA and CDR2 YNFKEQ. Trimming pared 0 bases from V and 6 bases from J, leaving 15 bases between. There are 16 residues in the CDR3. The CDR3 spells CASSQDTRREGQPQHF. The CDR3, as DNA: TGTGCCAGCAGCCAAGATACTCGCAGGGAAGGTCAGCCCCAGCATTTT.

The chain links TRBV5-1 to TRBJ2-5; 7 nucleotides agree with TRBD1. Germline V CDR1 and CDR2: SGHRS, YFSETQ. Trimming removed 0 bases from V and 1 base from J; junction bases left unmatched: 3. The CDR3 has 15 residues. CDR3 in DNA: TGCGCCAGCAGCTTGGAACAGGGGTCCCAAGAGACCCAGTACTTC. It yields the protein CASSLEQGSQETQYF.

J is TRBJ1-5 and V is TRBV18; 7 bases agree with TRBD1. Germline V gene data show CDR1 as KGHSH and CDR2 as LQKENI. The CDR3 covers 15 residues. After removal of 4 bases from V and 4 bases from J, the junction contained 7 bases not matched to a gene. The CDR3 DNA reads TGTGCCAGCTCACTAGGACAGGCCGCAAATCAGCCCCAGCATTTT. Translation: CASSLGQAANQPQHF.

For the CDR3, the DNA is TGCGCCAGCAGCCAAGATCCGAGGGCCCTAGGTCATGAGCAGTTCTTC. Its protein product is CASSQDPRALGHEQFF. V usage is TRBV4-3 and J usage is TRBJ2-1, with a weak D call TRBD2 (5 bases). The CDR3 covers 16 residues. The V gene lost 0 bases and the J gene lost 8 bases, with 17 bases spanning the gap. Germline V lookup: CDR1 LGHNA, CDR2 YSLEER.

The rearrangement joins TRBV5-1 to TRBJ2-4, with TRBD1 identical over 10 bases. Looked up from germline, CDR1 is SGHRS and CDR2 is YFSETQ. The CDR3 covers 16 residues. Unmatched junction bases numbered 7, after V lost 3 bases and J lost 4 bases. The CDR3 protein is CASSSLPGQGKNIQYF. In nucleotides, the CDR3 is TGCGCCAGCAGCTCATTACCGGGACAGGGGAAAAACATTCAGTACTTC.

The chain carries TRBV2 and TRBJ2-1, with TRBD2 identical over 7 bases. The CDR3 contains 14 residues. Germline CDR1 SNHLY, CDR2 FYNNEI. This chain's CDR3 is CALWDGRGSNEQFF. The CDR3 DNA reads as TGTGCACTCTGGGATGGGAGGGGTAGTAATGAGCAGTTCTTC.

V is TRBV7-7 and J is TRBJ2-5; D assignment may be TRBD1 or TRBD2 (5 bases each). The CDR3 runs 13 residues. With 5 bases removed from V and 1 base from J, the gap between germline ends came to 8 bases. Germline V gives CDR1 SSHAT, CDR2 FNYEAQ (reference sequence). CDR3 sequence reads: CASSTGTQETQYF. DNA of the CDR3: TGTGCCAGCAGCACCGGGACCCAAGAGACCCAGTACTTC.

The chain employs TRBV7-9 and TRBJ1-2, with TRBD1 identical over 10 bases. J gave up 7 bases and V 2 bases, and 4 bases lay outside the gene matches. The CDR3 length is 14 residues. Per germline, CDR1 SEHNR and CDR2 FQNEAQ (reference sequence). CDR3 sequence (DNA): TGTGCCAGCAGCTTATACGGGACAGGGGTTGGCTACACCTTC. Translation gives CASSLYGTGVGYTF.

The chain is built from TRBV4-2 and TRBJ2-7; either TRBD1 or TRBD2 may supply D (5 bases each). Germline CDR1 and CDR2: LGHNA and YNFKEQ. The CDR3 is 14 residues long. V lost 2 bases and J lost 2, with 10 bases in between. In nucleotides, the CDR3 is TGTGCCAGCAGCCAAACCGGGACGACCTACGAGCAGTACTTC. Protein: CASSQTGTTYEQYF.

This chain links TRBV3-1 (or the pseudogene TRBV3-2) with TRBJ2-7, with D perhaps TRBD2 (6 bases). V was cut by 4 bases and J by 6 bases, with 16 bases left in between. The CDR3 runs 14 residues. CDR1 and CDR2 (germline): LGHDT, YNNKEL (reference sequence). The CDR3 coding sequence is TGTGCCAGCAGCCGAAATTTAGCGGTTTCCGAGCAGTACTTC. It yields the protein CASSRNLAVSEQYF.

This sequence joins TRBV6-5 and TRBJ1-5, with 8 bases lining up with TRBD1. CDR3 length: 15 amino acids. With V trimmed by 5 bases and J by 0 bases, 3 bases remained unmatched. Germline CDR1 and CDR2: MNHEY and SVGAGI. The CDR3 loop is CASSLQGASNQPQHF. CDR3 in DNA: TGTGCCAGCAGTCTTCAGGGGGCTAGCAATCAGCCCCAGCATTTT.

The rearrangement uses TRBV18 and TRBJ2-2; no clear D. The germline V and J ends were trimmed by 3 bases and 1 base, with 3 bases remaining between them. This CDR3 region has 13 residues. Germline V CDR1 and CDR2: KGHSH, LQKENI. CDR3 DNA: TGTGCCAGCTCACCGGAGAACACCGGGGAGCTGTTTTTT. It encodes CASSPENTGELFF.

This chain uses TRBV6-6 with TRBJ1-1; tentative D call: TRBD1 (5 bases). Trimming stripped 2 bases from V and 3 bases from J, with 13 bases between. CDR1 and CDR2 from the germline V gene are MNHNY and SVGAGI (reference sequence). The CDR3 runs 15 residues. The CDR3 bases are TGTGCCAGCAGTTACACGGGACGGGTTGACACTGAAGCTTTCTTT. Amino acid sequence: CASSYTGRVDTEAFF.

The genes are TRBV7-9 and TRBJ1-1; D gene uncertain. The germline gives CDR1 SEHNR, CDR2 FQNEAQ (reference sequence). Trimming pared 6 bases from V and 3 bases from J, leaving 14 bases between. CDR3 length equals 14 residues. The CDR3 region is CASRPGTSDTEAFF. The DNA for the CDR3 is TGTGCCAGCAGACCGGGCACGTCGGACACTGAAGCTTTCTTT.

The chain uses TRBV7-2 and TRBJ2-1; 8 nucleotides match TRBD1. This CDR3 has 15 amino acids. Unmatched junction bases numbered 2, after V lost 0 bases and J lost 4 bases. The germline gives CDR1 SGHTA, CDR2 FQGNSA. The chain's CDR3 is CASSLARGLYNEQFF. CDR3 bases: TGTGCCAGCAGCTTAGCCAGGGGGCTATACAATGAGCAGTTCTTC.

The chain links TRBV27 to TRBJ1-2; 7 nucleotides match TRBD1. Germline V lookup: CDR1 MNHEY, CDR2 SMNVEV (reference sequence). The CDR3 consists of 14 residues. J was trimmed by 4 bases and V by 6 bases; bases with no gene match: 8. For the CDR3, the DNA is TGTGCCAGCAGACCCCAGGGGGGGGTCTATGGCTACACCTTC. This gives the protein CASRPQGGVYGYTF.

The chain has TRBV6-6 and TRBJ1-1; D not certain. Trimming stripped 8 bases from V and 0 bases from J, with 4 bases between. This CDR3 spans 11 amino acids. From germline, CDR1 is MNHNY and CDR2 SVGAGI (reference sequence). CDR3: CASGMNTEAFF. CDR3 bases: TGTGCCAGCGGCATGAACACTGAAGCTTTCTTT.

The V and J genes are TRBV2 and TRBJ1-5; 9 bases are a match to TRBD1. CDR1 is SNHLY and CDR2 is FYNNEI in the germline V gene. CDR3 size: 14 residues. After removal of 5 bases from V and 2 bases from J, the junction contained 1 base not matched to a gene. This chain's CDR3 is CASSTGGGNQPQHF. CDR3 bases: TGTGCCAGCAGTACAGGGGGCGGCAATCAGCCCCAGCATTTT.

The J gene is TRBJ1-1, the V gene TRBV14; D gene unclear. Germline values: CDR1 SGHDN, CDR2 FVKESK. The CDR3 sequence is 14 residues long. V lost 4 bases, J lost 0 bases, and 9 bases lay in between. The chain's CDR3 is CASSPIRLNTEAFF. The CDR3 DNA reads TGTGCCAGCAGCCCCATCAGACTGAACACTGAAGCTTTCTTT.

In DNA form, the CDR3 reads TGTGCCAGCAGCTTTGTACGGGGACGGGAAAAACTGTTTTTT. Encoded protein: CASSFVRGREKLFF. The chain joins TRBV11-2 to TRBJ1-4; D perhaps matches TRBD1 (5 bases). This CDR3 comprises 14 residues. V lost 3 bases to trimming and J lost 8 bases, with 13 bases between them. CDR1 and CDR2 from the germline V gene are SGHAT and FQNNGV.